This paragraph covers one T cell receptor (beta chain) sequence. The antigen is undetermined. This entry belongs to a study of response to subunit inactivated influenza vaccine. Findings of the study overall: Researchers suggested that each seasonal influenza vaccination recruits few new T cells.

TCRdb redid the calling of the RT-PCR reads with MiXCR, one entry per CDR3 protein. The table has about 160,000 distinct CDR3 sequences, under 13% seen once. Sequencing was performed on non-naive T cells sorted from PBMCs, taken about 40 days after vaccination. The TCR originated in a man in his fifties or sixties who received an inactivated influenza vaccine.

CDR3 sequence: CASSTHQGLNTEAFF. For the CDR3, the DNA is TGTGCCAGCAGCACGCACCAGGGCCTGAACACTGAAGCTTTCTTT. The chain combines TRBV7-2 with TRBJ1-1, with D tentatively TRBD1 (5 bases). Germline V gene sequence: CDR1 SGHTA, CDR2 FQGNSA. CDR3 size: 15 residues. Trimming pared 5 bases from V and 0 bases from J, leaving 13 bases between.